This T cell receptor (beta chain) was captured by sequencing in a study of beta chain features in type 1 diabetes. Expressed TCRB transcripts got sequenced, as all isolated RNA was reverse transcribed. About 3.57 million reads, on average, came from each naive, central memory and regulatory T cell sample. Libraries were prepared by immunoSEQ multiplex PCR; TCRdb keeps only in-frame clonotypes and omits some of them. The data contain about 620,000 clones, roughly a sixth of them singletons. Looked up from germline, CDR1 is MNHNS and CDR2 is SASEGT. After removal of 2 bases from V and 7 bases from J, the junction contained 9 bases not matched to a gene. This CDR3 is 15 amino acids long. This clone has more than one count but fewer than ten.

The source material was naive CD4+ T cells from blood. The chain couples TRBV6-1 to TRBJ2-5; 8 nucleotides agree with TRBD2. The TCR was taken from a young man in good health. Here the CDR3 reads CASSETGQLAVTQYF. The CDR3 DNA reads TGTGCCAGCAGTGAAACCGGACAACTAGCGGTGACCCAGTACTTC.